The entry below gives a single T cell receptor (beta chain) sequence along with its context. The antigen is not known. Here immunoSEQ multiplex PCR was the method, and the copy in TCRdb shows in-frame clones only, minus some. The sample holds approximately 140,000 clones; about 92% are singletons and the top ten take around 3.2%. This sample stems from a study of T cell responses to AZD1222 COVID-19 vaccine. CDR3 length equals 14 residues. Per germline, CDR1 SGHRS and CDR2 YFSETQ. Trimming at V came to 5 bases and at J to 9 bases, leaving 6 bases not matched to a gene. Notes on the study in general: Repertoires were obtained solely post-peak T cell response. CD4 TCRs linked to vaccination spanned spike, dominating at 160-218 and 743-854. Only six people who got AZD1222 tested seropositive at baseline.

The sample here was peripheral blood, taken on day 0 of AZD1222 vaccination. The clonotype was recovered from an adult in good health. The V and J genes are TRBV5-1 and TRBJ2-1; 12 nucleotides align to TRBD2. The CDR3, as DNA: TGCGCCAGCAGTGGGACTAGCGGGTCGGGTGAGCAGTTCTTC. Protein: CASSGTSGSGEQFF.